In its sample, the clone carrying this TCR beta chain was seen many times. Its antigen is not identified. Hyperthyroidism had been newly diagnosed in patients aged 18 to 65, and its duration was under 2 months. Lactation, pregnancy, other autoimmune disease or uncontrolled infection excluded patients. CDR3 length: 15 amino acids. Between the trimmed V and J ends, which lost 4 bases and 1 base, there was a span of 12 bases. The germline CDR1 and CDR2 sequences are SNHLY and FYNNEI. This entry belongs to a study of T cells in Graves' hyperthyroidism and ophthalmopathy. Looking at the study overall: Prior to any treatment, at the point of initial diagnosis, peripheral blood was collected. General study points: It was a median 6.5 months before onset that the model predicted ophthalmopathy.

Amplification targeted TCR beta CDR3 regions from RNA transcripts. First-round RT-PCR with HTBI primers amplified the TCR CDR3 region. TCRdb passed the multiplex PCR reads through MiXCR, listing each CDR3 protein once. The repertoire holds some 740,000 distinct CDR3 sequences, with about 14% as singletons. Material: blood. V usage is TRBV2 and J usage is TRBJ2-3, with a tentative D call TRBD1 (6 bases). The receptor was isolated from a woman between 18 and 29 years old with Graves' hyperthyroidism. The CDR3 loop is CASSALGAGTDTQYF. DNA of the CDR3: TGTGCCAGCAGTGCTTTGGGGGCCGGCACAGATACGCAGTATTTT.